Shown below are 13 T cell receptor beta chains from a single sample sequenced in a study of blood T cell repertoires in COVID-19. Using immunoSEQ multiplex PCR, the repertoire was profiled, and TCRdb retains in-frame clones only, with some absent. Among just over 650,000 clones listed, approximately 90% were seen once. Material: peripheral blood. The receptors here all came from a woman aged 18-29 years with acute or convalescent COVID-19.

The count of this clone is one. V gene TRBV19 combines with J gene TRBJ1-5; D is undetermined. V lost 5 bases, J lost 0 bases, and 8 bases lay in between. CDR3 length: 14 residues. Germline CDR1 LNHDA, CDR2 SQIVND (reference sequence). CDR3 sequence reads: CASSHDNSNQPQHF. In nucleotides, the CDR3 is TGTGCCAGTAGTCACGACAATAGCAATCAGCCCCAGCATTTT. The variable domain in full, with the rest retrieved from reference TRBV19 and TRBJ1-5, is DGGITQSPKYLFRKEGQNVTLSCEQNLNHDAMYWYRQDPGQGLRLIYYSQIVNDFQKGDIAEGYSVSREKKESFPLTVTSAQKNPTAFYLCASSHDNSNQPQHFGDGTRLSIL.

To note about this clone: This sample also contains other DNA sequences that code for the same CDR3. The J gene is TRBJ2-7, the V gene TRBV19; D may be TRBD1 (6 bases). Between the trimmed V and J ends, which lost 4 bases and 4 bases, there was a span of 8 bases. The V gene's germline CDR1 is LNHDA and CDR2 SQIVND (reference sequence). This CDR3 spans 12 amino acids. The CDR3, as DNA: TGTGCCAGTAGTAGAGGGGGTTACGAGCAGTACTTC. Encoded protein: CASSRGGYEQYF.

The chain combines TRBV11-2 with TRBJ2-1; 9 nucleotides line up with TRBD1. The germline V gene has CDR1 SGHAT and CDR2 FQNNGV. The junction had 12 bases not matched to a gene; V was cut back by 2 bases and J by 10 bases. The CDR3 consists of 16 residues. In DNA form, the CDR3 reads TGTGCCAGCAGCTTATCTCGGGACAGGGTGATGAGGGAGCAGTTCTTC. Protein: CASSLSRDRVMREQFF.

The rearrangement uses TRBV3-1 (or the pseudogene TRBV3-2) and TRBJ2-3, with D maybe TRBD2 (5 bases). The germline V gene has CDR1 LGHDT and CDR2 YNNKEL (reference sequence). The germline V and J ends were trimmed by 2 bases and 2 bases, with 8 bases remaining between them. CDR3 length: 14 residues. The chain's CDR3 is CASSQPDYTDTQYF. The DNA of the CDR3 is TGTGCCAGCAGCCAACCTGACTACACAGATACGCAGTATTTT.

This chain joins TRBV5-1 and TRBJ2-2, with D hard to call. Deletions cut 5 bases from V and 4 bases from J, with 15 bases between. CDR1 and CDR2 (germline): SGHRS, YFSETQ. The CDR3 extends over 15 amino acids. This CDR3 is CASSGRLTSTGELFF. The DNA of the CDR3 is TGCGCCAGCAGTGGTCGCTTGACTTCCACCGGGGAGCTGTTTTTT.

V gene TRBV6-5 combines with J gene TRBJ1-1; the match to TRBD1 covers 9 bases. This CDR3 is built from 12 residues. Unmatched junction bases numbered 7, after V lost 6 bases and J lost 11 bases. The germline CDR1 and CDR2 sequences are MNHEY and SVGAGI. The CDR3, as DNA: TGTGCCAGCAGGACCGGGACAGGGAGGGCTTTCTTT. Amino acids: CASRTGTGRAFF.

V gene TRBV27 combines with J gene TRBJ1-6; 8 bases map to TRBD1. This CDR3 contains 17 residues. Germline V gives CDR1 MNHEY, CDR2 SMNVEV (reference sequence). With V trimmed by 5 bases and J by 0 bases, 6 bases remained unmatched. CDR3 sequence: CASSRPTGGSYNSPLHF. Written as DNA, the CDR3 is TGTGCCAGCAGTCGACCTACAGGGGGCTCCTATAATTCACCCCTCCACTTT.

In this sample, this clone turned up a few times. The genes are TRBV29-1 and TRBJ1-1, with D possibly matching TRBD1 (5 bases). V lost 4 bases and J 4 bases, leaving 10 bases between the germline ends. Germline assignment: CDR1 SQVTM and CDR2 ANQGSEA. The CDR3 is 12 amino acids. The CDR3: CSVVREGTEAFF. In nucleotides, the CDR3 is TGCAGCGTTGTCAGGGAGGGCACTGAAGCTTTCTTT.

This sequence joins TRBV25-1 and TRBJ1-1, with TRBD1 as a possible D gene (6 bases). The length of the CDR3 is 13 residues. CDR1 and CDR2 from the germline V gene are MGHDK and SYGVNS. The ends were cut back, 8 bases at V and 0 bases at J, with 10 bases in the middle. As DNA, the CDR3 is TGTGCCAGCCGTGGACAGATGAACACTGAAGCTTTCTTT. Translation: CASRGQMNTEAFF.

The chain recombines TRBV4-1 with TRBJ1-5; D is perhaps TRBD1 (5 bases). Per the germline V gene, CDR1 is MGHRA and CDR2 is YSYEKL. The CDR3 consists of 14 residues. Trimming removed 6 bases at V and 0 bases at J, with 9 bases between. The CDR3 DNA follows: TGCGCCAGCAGTGCGGGGGATAGCAATCAGCCCCAGCATTTT. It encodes CASSAGDSNQPQHF.

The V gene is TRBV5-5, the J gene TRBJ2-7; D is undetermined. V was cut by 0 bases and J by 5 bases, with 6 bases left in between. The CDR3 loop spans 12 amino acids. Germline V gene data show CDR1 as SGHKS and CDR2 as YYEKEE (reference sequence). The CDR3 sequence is CASSLVLNEQYF. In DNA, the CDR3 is TGTGCCAGCAGCTTGGTACTTAACGAGCAGTACTTC.

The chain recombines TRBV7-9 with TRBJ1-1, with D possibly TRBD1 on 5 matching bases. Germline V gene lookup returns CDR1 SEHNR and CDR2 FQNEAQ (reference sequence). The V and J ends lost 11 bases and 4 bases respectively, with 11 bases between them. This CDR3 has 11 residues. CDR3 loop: CALGGSTEAFF. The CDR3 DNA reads TGTGCCCTTGGGGGGAGCACTGAAGCTTTCTTT.

As DNA, the CDR3 is TGTGCCAGTAGTACAGGGGTAAACGAGCAGTACTTC. Its translation is CASSTGVNEQYF. The chain joins TRBV19 to TRBJ2-7; TRBD1 is a possible D gene (6 bases). The CDR3 spans 12 residues. Trimming took 4 bases from V and 5 from J, leaving 9 bases between them. The germline V gene encodes CDR1 LNHDA and CDR2 SQIVND (reference sequence).